This record looks at one TCR beta chain sequence and its context. The sample originates from a study of T cell changes during pregnancy in multiple sclerosis. Some clones are missing from TCRdb's copy, which holds only in-frame ones; the method was immunoSEQ multiplex PCR. Of tens of thousands of clones in the sample, roughly 90% are singletons; the top ten hold approximately 13%. Looked up from germline, CDR1 is PRHDT and CDR2 is FYEKMQ (reference sequence). V gave up 5 bases and J gave up 3 bases, with 5 bases separating them. The CDR3 extends over 11 amino acids. The chain is built from TRBV13 and TRBJ2-7; no definite D call. The TCR was taken from a female donor with multiple sclerosis, enrolled in a pregnancy study. The material sequenced was CD8+ T cells from peripheral blood mononuclear cells, taken in the first trimester of pregnancy. The CDR3: CASSVNYEQYF. The CDR3 DNA reads as TGTGCCAGCAGCGTAAACTACGAGCAGTACTTC.